A selection of T cell receptor beta chains follows, all from one sample in a study of cytomegalovirus exposure and HLA in healthy donors. Generated by immunoSEQ multiplex PCR, the TCRdb table keeps only in-frame clones and is missing some. The sample records roughly 140,000 clones, roughly 65% being singletons. What was sequenced was PBMCs. The receptor set was obtained from a woman aged 30 to 39 in good health and CMV-seronegative. Both conserved end residues are trimmed from each CDR3. Fields, in order: CDR3 protein, V gene, J gene, D gene. The D gene is left open where the match is weak.

ASSPRDSNEKLF	TRBV5-1	TRBJ1-4	TRBD1
ASSVAGGKSLAQY	TRBV9	TRBJ2-3	-
ASSIGAGGYNEQF	TRBV19	TRBJ2-1	TRBD2
ASSEGQFNSPLH	TRBV6-4	TRBJ1-6	TRBD1
ASSPGGSSYNSPLH	TRBV18	TRBJ1-6	-
ASSKAFKGDHEQY	TRBV21-1	TRBJ2-7	-
ASSPLGEVSYEQY	TRBV28	TRBJ2-7	-
ASSPRTSRGPDTQY	TRBV9	TRBJ2-3	-
ASSFISLAGAYNEQF	TRBV5-1	TRBJ2-1	TRBD2
ASSQLQGAEAF	TRBV4-1	TRBJ1-1	-
ASSPENSGDGYT	TRBV18	TRBJ1-2	-
ASSRTSGREGEQF	TRBV19	TRBJ2-1	TRBD2
ASSFLAGGPGELF	TRBV5-1	TRBJ2-2	TRBD2
ASALDRGNTGELF	TRBV19	TRBJ2-2	TRBD1
ASSGQGINEQF	TRBV5-1	TRBJ2-1	TRBD1
ASSVTGSNYGYT	TRBV2	TRBJ1-2	-
ASSQDRGQGNYGYT	TRBV4-1	TRBJ1-2	TRBD1
ASSLTGQSSYNEQF	TRBV7-9	-	-
ASSLRRLRSNTGELF	TRBV7-2	TRBJ2-2	-
ASSLHAGGVTGELF	TRBV5-5	TRBJ2-2	-
ASSADNEQF	TRBV2	TRBJ2-1	-
ASSPKPRTRGYEQF	TRBV4-2	TRBJ2-1	-
AWSVLYPSETQY	TRBV30	TRBJ2-5	-
ASSSPGTSVETQY	TRBV28	TRBJ2-5	TRBD2
ASSVRRTGVSYNEQF	TRBV11-2	TRBJ2-1	TRBD1
ASSELAGGIETQY	TRBV6-1	TRBJ2-5	TRBD2
ASSLMRGIDTEAF	TRBV7-4	TRBJ1-1	-
ASRAGQQETQY	TRBV6-6	TRBJ2-5	-
ASSLTGFQNTGELF	TRBV2	TRBJ2-2	-
ASSEGWGTSGRGTQY	TRBV10-2	TRBJ2-3	TRBD2
ASSLQVSGGNEQF	TRBV5-1	TRBJ2-1	TRBD2
ASSDLTGTGANEQF	TRBV11-2	TRBJ2-1	TRBD1
ASSTGSSTEAF	TRBV11-3	TRBJ1-1	TRBD1